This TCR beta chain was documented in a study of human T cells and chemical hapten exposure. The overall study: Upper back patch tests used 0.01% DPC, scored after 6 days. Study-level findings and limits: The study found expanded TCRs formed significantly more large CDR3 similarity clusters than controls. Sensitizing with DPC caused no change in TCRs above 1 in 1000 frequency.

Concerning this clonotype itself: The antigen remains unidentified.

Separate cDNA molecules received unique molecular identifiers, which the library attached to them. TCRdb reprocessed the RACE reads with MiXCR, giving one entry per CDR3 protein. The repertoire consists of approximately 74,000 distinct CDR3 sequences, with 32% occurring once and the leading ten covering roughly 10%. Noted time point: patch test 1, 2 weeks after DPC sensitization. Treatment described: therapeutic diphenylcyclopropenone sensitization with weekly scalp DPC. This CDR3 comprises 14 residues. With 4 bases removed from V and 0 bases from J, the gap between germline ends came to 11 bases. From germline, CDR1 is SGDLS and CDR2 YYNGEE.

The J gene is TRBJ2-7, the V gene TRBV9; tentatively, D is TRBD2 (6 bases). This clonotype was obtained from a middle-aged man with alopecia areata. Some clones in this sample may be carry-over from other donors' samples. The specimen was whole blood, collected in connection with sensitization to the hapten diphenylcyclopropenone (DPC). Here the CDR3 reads CASSPRGSSYEQYF. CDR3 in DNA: TGTGCCAGCAGCCCCCGGGGGAGCTCCTACGAGCAGTACTTC. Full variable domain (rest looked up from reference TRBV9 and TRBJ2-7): DSGVTQTPKHLITATGQRVTLRCSPRSGDLSVYWYQQSLDQGLQFLIQYYNGEERAKGNILERFSAQQFPDLHSELNLSSLELGDSALYFCASSPRGSSYEQYFGPGTRLTVT.